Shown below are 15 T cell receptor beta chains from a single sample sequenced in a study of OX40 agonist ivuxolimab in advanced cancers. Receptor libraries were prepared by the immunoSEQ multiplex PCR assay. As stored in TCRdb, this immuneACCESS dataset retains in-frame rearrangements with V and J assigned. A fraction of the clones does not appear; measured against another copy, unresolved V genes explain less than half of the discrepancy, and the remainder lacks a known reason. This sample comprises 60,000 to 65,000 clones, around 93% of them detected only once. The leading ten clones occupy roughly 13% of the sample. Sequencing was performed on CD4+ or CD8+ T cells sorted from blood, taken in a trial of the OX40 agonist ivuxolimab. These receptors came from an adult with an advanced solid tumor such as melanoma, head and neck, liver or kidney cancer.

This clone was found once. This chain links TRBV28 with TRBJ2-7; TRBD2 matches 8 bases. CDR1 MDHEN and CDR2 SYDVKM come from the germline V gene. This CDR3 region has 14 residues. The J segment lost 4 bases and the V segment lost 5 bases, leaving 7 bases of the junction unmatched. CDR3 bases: TGTGCCAGCAGTCCCCGCGGGGGGATTTACGAGCAGTACTTC. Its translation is CASSPRGGIYEQYF.

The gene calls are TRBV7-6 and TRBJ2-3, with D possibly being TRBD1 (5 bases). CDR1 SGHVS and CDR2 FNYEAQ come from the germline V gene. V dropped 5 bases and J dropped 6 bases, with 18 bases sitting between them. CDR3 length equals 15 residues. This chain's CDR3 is CASSLRQLDKDTQYF. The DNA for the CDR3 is TGTGCCAGCAGCCTAAGACAGTTAGATAAGGATACGCAGTATTTT.

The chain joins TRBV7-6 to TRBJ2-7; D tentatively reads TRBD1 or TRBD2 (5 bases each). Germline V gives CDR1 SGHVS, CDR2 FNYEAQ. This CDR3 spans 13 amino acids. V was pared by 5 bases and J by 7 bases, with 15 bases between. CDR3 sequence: CASSPGTLGEQYF. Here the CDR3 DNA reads TGTGCCAGCAGCCCCGGGACCCTCGGGGAGCAGTACTTC.

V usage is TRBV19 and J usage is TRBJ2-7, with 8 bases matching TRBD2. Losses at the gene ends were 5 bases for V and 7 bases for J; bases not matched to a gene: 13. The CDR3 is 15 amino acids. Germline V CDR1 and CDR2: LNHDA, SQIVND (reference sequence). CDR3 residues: CASSPGLVAVGEQYF. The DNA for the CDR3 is TGTGCCAGTAGTCCGGGACTAGTGGCAGTGGGGGAGCAGTACTTC.

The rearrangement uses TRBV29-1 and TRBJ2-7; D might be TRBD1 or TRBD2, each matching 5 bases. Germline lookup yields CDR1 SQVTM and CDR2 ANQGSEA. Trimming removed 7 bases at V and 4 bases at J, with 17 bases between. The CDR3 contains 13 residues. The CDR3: CSATGRGFYEQYF. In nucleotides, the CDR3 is TGCAGCGCGACCGGACGGGGCTTTTACGAGCAGTACTTC.

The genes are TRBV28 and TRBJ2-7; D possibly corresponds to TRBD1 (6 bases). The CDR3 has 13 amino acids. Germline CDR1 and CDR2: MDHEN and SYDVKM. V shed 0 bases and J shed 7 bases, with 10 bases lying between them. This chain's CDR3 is CASSLWSGAEQYF. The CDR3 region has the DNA TGTGCCAGCAGTTTATGGTCAGGGGCTGAGCAGTACTTC.

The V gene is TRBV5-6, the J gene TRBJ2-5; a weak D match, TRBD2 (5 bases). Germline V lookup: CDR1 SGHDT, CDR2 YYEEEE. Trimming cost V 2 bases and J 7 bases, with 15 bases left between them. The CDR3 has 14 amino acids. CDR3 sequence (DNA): TGTGCCAGCAGCTTAGAGGACTCGCTTCTGACCCAGTACTTC. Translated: CASSLEDSLLTQYF.

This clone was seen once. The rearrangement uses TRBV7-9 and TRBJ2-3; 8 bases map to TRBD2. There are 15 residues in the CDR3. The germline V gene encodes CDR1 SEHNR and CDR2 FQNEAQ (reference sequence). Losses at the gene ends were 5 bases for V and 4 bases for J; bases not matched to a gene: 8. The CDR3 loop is CASSTSGRGADTQYF. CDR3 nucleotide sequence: TGTGCCAGCAGCACAAGCGGGAGAGGGGCAGATACGCAGTATTTT.

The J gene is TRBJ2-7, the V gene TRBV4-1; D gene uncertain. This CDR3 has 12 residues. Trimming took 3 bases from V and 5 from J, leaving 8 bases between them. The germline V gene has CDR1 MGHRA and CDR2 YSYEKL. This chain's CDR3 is CASSQGPDEQYF. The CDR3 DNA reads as TGCGCCAGCAGCCAGGGCCCAGACGAGCAGTACTTC.

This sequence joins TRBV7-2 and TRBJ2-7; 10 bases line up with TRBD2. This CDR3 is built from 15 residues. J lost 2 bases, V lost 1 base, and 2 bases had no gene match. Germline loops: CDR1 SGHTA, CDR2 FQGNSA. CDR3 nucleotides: TGTGCCAGCAGCTTAGGAGCGGGAGGGCCCTACGAGCAGTACTTC. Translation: CASSLGAGGPYEQYF.

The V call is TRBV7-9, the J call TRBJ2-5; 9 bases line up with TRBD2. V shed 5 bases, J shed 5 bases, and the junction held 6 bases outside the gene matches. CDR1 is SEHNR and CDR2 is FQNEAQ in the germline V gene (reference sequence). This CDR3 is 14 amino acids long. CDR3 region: CASSGGTSWETQYF. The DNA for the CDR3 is TGTGCCAGCAGCGGGGGGACTAGCTGGGAGACCCAGTACTTC.

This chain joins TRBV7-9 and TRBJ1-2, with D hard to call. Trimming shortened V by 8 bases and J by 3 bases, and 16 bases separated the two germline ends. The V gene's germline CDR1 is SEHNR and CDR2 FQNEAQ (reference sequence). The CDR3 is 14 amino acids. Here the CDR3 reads CASASSTQYYGYTF. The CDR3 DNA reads TGTGCCAGCGCTTCGTCAACCCAATACTATGGCTACACCTTC.

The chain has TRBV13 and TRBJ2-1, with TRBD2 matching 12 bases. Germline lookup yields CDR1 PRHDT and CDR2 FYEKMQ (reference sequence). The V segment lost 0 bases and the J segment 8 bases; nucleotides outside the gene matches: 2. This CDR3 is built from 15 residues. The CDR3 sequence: CASSLGASGRDEQFF. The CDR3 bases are TGTGCCAGCAGCTTAGGAGCTAGCGGGAGGGATGAGCAGTTCTTC.

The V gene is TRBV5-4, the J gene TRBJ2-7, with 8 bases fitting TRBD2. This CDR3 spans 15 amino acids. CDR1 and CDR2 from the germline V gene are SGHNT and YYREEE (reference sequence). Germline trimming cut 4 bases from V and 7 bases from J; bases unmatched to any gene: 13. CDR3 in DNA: TGTGCCAGCAGCGCCGAAAGGACTAGCCAAGGGGAGCAGTACTTC. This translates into CASSAERTSQGEQYF.

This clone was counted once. CDR3 sequence reads: CATSRLNTDTQYF. As DNA, the CDR3 is TGTGCCACCAGCAGACTTAACACAGATACGCAGTATTTT. The chain has TRBV15 and TRBJ2-3, with unresolved D. Germline CDR1 LNHNV, CDR2 YYDKDF (reference sequence). Trimming left V 2 bases short and J 2 bases short, with 5 bases between. The CDR3 is made up of 13 amino acids.